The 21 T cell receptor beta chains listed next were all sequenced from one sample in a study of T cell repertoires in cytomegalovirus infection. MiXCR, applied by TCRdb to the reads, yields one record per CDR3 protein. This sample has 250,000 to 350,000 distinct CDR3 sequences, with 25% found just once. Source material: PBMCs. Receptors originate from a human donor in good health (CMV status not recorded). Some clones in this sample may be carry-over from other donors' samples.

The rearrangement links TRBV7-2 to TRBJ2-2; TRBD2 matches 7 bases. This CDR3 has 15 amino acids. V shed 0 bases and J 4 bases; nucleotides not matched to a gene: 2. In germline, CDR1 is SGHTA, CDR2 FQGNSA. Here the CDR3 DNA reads TGTGCCAGCAGCTTAGCCCGGGAGGCCACCGGGGAGCTGTTTTTT. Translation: CASSLAREATGELFF.

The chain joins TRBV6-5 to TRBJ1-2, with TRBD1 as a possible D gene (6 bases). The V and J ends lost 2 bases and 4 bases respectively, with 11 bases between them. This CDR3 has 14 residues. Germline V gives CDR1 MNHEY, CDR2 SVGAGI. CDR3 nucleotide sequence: TGTGCCAGCAGTTACGGGGGACAACCCTATGGCTACACCTTC. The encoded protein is CASSYGGQPYGYTF.

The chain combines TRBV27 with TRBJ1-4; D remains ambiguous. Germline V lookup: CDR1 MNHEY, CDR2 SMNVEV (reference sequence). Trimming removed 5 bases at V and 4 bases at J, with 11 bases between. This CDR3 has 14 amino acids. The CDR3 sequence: CASSVRRDNEKLFF. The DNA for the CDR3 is TGTGCCAGCAGTGTGCGTCGGGATAATGAAAAACTGTTTTTT.

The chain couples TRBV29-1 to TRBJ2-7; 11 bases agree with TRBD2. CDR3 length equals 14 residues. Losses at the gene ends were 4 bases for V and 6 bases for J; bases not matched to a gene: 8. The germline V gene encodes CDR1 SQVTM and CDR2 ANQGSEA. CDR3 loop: CSVGALAGGLEQYF. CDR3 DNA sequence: TGCAGCGTTGGGGCCTTAGCGGGAGGGCTCGAGCAGTACTTC.

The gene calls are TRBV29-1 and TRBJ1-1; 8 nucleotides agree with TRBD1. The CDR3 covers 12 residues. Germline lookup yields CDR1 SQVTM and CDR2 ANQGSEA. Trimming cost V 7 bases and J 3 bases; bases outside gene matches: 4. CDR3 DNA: TGCAGCGCCCTGACAGGGGACACTGAAGCTTTCTTT. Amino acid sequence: CSALTGDTEAFF.

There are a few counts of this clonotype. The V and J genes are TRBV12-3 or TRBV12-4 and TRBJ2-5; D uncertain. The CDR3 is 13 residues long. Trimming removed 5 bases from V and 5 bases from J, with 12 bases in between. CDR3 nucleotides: TGTGCCAGCAGTCCCAGGAGAAAGGAGACCCAGTACTTC. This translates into CASSPRRKETQYF.

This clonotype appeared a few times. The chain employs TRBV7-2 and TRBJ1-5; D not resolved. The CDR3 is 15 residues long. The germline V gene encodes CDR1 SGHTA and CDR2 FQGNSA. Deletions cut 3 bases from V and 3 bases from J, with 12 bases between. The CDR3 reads CASSFSAVDNQPQHF. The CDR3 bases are TGTGCCAGCAGCTTCTCCGCAGTGGACAATCAGCCCCAGCATTTT.

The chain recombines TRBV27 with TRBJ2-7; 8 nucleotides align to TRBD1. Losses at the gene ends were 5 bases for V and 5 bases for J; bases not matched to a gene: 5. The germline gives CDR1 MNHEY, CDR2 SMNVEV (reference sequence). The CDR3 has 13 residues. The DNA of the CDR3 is TGTGCCAGCAGTCTAAACAGGGGGGACGAGCAGTACTTC. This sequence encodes CASSLNRGDEQYF.

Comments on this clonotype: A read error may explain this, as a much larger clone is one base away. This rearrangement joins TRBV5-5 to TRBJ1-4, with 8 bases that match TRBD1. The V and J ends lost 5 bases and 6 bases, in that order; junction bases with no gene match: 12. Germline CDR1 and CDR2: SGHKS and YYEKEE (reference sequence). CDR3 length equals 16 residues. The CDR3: CASRTGTGWTDEKLFF. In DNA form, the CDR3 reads TGTGCCAGCAGAACCGGGACAGGTTGGACTGATGAAAAACTGTTTTTT.

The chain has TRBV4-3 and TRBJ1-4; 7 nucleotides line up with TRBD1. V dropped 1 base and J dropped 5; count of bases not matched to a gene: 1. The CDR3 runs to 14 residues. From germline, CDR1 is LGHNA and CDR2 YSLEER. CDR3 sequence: CASSQARGNEKLFF. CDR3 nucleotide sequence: TGCGCCAGCAGCCAAGCCAGGGGGAATGAAAAACTGTTTTTT.

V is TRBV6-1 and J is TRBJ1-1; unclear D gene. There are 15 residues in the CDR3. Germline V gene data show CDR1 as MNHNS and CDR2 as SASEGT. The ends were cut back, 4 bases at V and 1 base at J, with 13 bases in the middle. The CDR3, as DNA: TGTGCCAGCAGTGTCCGACCGAACCCGAACACTGAAGCTTTCTTT. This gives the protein CASSVRPNPNTEAFF.

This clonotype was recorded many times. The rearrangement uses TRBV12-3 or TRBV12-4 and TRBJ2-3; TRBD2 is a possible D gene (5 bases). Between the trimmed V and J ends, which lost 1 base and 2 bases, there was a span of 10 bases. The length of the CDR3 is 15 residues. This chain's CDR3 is CASSLVGVSTDTQYF. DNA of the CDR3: TGTGCCAGCAGTTTAGTGGGAGTGTCCACAGATACGCAGTATTTT.

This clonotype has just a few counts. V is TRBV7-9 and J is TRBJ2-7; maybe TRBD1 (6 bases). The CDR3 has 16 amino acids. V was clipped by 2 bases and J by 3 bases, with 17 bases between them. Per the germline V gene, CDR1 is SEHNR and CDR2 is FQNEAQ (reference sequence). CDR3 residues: CASSLPIGGAGYEQYF. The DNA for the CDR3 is TGTGCCAGCAGCTTACCCATAGGGGGAGCCGGCTACGAGCAGTACTTC.

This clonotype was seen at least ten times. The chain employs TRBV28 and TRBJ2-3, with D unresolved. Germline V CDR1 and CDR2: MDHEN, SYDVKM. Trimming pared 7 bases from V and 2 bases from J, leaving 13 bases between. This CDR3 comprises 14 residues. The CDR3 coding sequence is TGTGCCAGCAAATTGGGGAATCCCACAGATACGCAGTATTTT. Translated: CASKLGNPTDTQYF.

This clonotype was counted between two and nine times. The CDR3 loop is CASSSLRLLNSPLHF. CDR3 in DNA: TGTGCCAGCAGTAGCTTGAGACTCCTTAATTCACCCCTCCACTTT. This chain connects TRBV28 to TRBJ1-6; D not certain. CDR1 is MDHEN, CDR2 SYDVKM, per germline. The CDR3 extends over 15 amino acids. The V end lost 5 bases, the J end lost 6 bases, and 14 bases lay between the germline ends.

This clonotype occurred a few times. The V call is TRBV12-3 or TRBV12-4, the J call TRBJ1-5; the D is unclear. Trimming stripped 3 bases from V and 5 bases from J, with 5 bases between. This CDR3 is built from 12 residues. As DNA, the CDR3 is TGTGCCAGCAGTTTCGGTGATCAGCCCCAGCATTTT. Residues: CASSFGDQPQHF.

The CDR3 protein is CASSGEEWSPLHF. The CDR3 nucleotides read TGTGCCTCTTCCGGGGAGGAATGGTCACCCCTCCACTTT. This chain joins TRBV11-2 and TRBJ1-6; D unclear. Trimming took off 11 bases at V and 10 bases at J, with 18 bases between the two ends. CDR1 and CDR2 (germline): SGHAT, FQNNGV. The CDR3 runs 13 residues.

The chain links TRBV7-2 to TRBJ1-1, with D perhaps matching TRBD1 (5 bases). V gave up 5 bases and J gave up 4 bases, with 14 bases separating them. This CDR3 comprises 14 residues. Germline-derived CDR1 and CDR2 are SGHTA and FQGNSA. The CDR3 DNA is TGTGCCAGCAGCACCCGGGACCAGGGCACTGAAGCTTTCTTT. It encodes CASSTRDQGTEAFF.

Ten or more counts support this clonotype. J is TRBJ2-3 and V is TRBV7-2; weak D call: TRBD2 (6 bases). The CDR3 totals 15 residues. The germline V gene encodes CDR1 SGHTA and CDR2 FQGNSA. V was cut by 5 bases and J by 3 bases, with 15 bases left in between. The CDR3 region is CASSHGGMRTDTQYF. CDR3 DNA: TGTGCCAGCAGCCACGGAGGGATGCGGACAGATACGCAGTATTTT.

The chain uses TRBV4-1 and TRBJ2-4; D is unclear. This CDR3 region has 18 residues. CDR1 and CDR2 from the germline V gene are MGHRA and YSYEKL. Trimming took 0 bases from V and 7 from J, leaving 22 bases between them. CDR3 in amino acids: CASSQESLDALDLNIQYF. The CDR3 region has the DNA TGCGCCAGCAGCCAAGAATCCCTCGACGCTCTAGACCTGAACATTCAGTACTTC.

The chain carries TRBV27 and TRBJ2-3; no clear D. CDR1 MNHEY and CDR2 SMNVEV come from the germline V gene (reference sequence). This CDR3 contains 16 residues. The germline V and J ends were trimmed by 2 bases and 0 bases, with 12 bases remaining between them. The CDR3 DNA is TGTGCCAGCAGTTTACGCGTTGGGGTTAGCACAGATACGCAGTATTTT. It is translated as CASSLRVGVSTDTQYF.